The 8 T cell receptor beta chains reported below all come from one sample, sequenced in a study of neurological immune-mediated disorders (dated by TCRdb to the late 2010s). Libraries were made using 5' RACE. TCRdb lists the instrument as Illumina HiSeq 2500. TCRdb itself trimmed the public reads at Q25 with fastp, ran MiXCR and retained productive beta chains. Every distinct CDR3 protein forms one entry, paired with its most common genes and DNA. This sample has roughly 80,000 distinct CDR3 sequences in its table, and about 15% of those were observed once. Jointly, the top ten make up 15% of the sample. The sequencing input was PBMCs. Receptors originate from a woman between 40 and 50 years old in good health.

The sample holds many counts of this clonotype. The chain joins TRBV4-2 to TRBJ2-7; 9 nucleotides agree with TRBD2. The CDR3 loop spans 15 amino acids. Germline CDR1 is LGHNA and CDR2 is YNFKEQ. V shed 4 bases, J shed 7 bases, and the junction held 11 bases outside the gene matches. The CDR3 DNA reads TGTGCCAGCAGCCCAGCTAGCGGGGTGCGGGTAGAGCAGTACTTC. It encodes CASSPASGVRVEQYF.

This clonotype was recorded many times. This chain links TRBV6-5 with TRBJ2-3; 9 nucleotides align to TRBD1. The CDR3 runs 18 residues. V shed 0 bases, J shed 4 bases, and the junction held 11 bases outside the gene matches. The germline gives CDR1 MNHEY, CDR2 SVGAGI. The CDR3 loop reads CASSYSILGTGTADTQYF. The CDR3 DNA reads TGTGCCAGCAGTTACTCGATCTTGGGGACAGGGACCGCAGATACGCAGTATTTT.

This clonotype was counted many times. This chain's CDR3 is CASSSGPIQETQYF. In DNA form, the CDR3 reads TGTGCCAGCAGTTCGGGACCTATACAAGAGACCCAGTACTTC. The chain joins TRBV2 to TRBJ2-5; D may be TRBD1 or TRBD2 (5 bases each). The V gene's germline CDR1 is SNHLY and CDR2 FYNNEI. The ends were cut back, 5 bases at V and 2 bases at J, with 12 bases in the middle. The CDR3 has 14 amino acids.

This clonotype was recorded at least ten times. The gene calls are TRBV14 and TRBJ1-4; D not resolved. The CDR3 length is 14 residues. V was pared by 3 bases and J by 7 bases, with 12 bases between. Germline CDR1 is SGHDN and CDR2 is FVKESK. CDR3 amino acids: CASSHGLAREKLFF. Here the CDR3 DNA reads TGTGCCAGCAGCCACGGCCTGGCCCGTGAAAAACTGTTTTTT.

This clonotype showed up many times. The chain links TRBV3-1 to TRBJ1-2, with TRBD1 matching over 8 bases. From germline, CDR1 is LGHDT and CDR2 YNNKEL (reference sequence). V gave up 1 base and J gave up 2 bases; unmatched junction bases: 18. The CDR3 is 20 residues long. The CDR3 DNA reads as TGTGCCAGCAGCCAAGGCTCACCGGACAGGGCCCCTAGGACGAACTATGGCTACACCTTC. It encodes CASSQGSPDRAPRTNYGYTF.

The sample holds many counts of this clonotype. CDR3 residues: CASSEGGGNSPLHF. In DNA, the CDR3 is TGTGCCAGCAGCGAGGGAGGGGGTAATTCACCCCTCCACTTT. This chain links TRBV9 with TRBJ1-6; the D gene is possibly TRBD1 (6 bases). Trimming left V 3 bases short and J 6 bases short, with 10 bases between. CDR1 is SGDLS and CDR2 is YYNGEE in the germline V gene. CDR3 length: 14 amino acids.

This clonotype is categorized as medium-sized. The chain employs TRBV5-1 and TRBJ2-5; D is ambiguous. The V gene lost 0 bases and the J gene lost 3 bases, with 9 bases spanning the gap. In germline, CDR1 is SGHRS, CDR2 YFSETQ. The CDR3 length is 14 residues. CDR3: CASSLAYGEETQYF. DNA of the CDR3: TGCGCCAGCAGCTTGGCGTACGGTGAAGAGACCCAGTACTTC.

The sample holds many counts of this clonotype. The chain links TRBV12-3 or TRBV12-4 to TRBJ2-3; the D gene is possibly TRBD2 (5 bases). V shed 1 base and J shed 6 bases, with 11 bases lying between them. The CDR3 sequence is 14 residues long. The CDR3 here is CASSLGAGEDTQYF. CDR3 in DNA: TGTGCCAGCAGTTTAGGGGCCGGGGAGGATACGCAGTATTTT.